The next 5 T cell receptor beta chains were all read from a single sample in a study of shared clonotypes between healthy human individuals. TCRdb's table, derived via immunoSEQ multiplex PCR, lists solely in-frame clones and lacks some. The sample lists 2 million to 3 million clones; 80% to 95% were seen once. Source material: naive CD4+ T cells from PBMCs. Subset defined: CD45RA+ positively selected. Receptor source: a man between 18 and 29 years old in good health. Some clones in this sample may be carry-over from other donors' samples.

This chain connects TRBV7-2 to TRBJ1-2; D gene uncertain. The CDR3 consists of 15 residues. Deletions cut 1 base from V and 3 bases from J, with 12 bases between. CDR1 and CDR2 from the germline V gene are SGHTA and FQGNSA. In DNA, the CDR3 is TGTGCCAGCAGCTTAGTTTTTTCGGCTGACTATGGCTACACCTTC. Translated, it gives CASSLVFSADYGYTF.

This clone appeared a single time. The chain has TRBV28 and TRBJ2-1, with 7 nucleotides matching TRBD1. The germline V gene has CDR1 MDHEN and CDR2 SYDVKM. V gave up 9 bases and J gave up 4 bases; unmatched junction bases: 6. The CDR3 contains 13 residues. The CDR3 region is CARTGQEYNEQFF. CDR3 coding DNA: TGTGCCAGGACCGGACAGGAATACAATGAGCAGTTCTTC.

This clone is a singleton in its sample. Other DNA sequences in this sample translate to the same CDR3. The chain combines TRBV28 with TRBJ2-7; 9 positions agree with TRBD1. The CDR3 spans 14 residues. The germline gives CDR1 MDHEN, CDR2 SYDVKM. V gave up 3 bases and J gave up 3 bases; unmatched junction bases: 3. CDR3: CASSLGTGIYEQYF. The CDR3 coding sequence is TGTGCCAGCAGTTTGGGGACAGGGATCTACGAGCAGTACTTC.

The chain combines TRBV29-1 with TRBJ1-2; TRBD1 might be the D (6 bases). The CDR3 extends over 13 amino acids. With 3 bases removed from V and 4 bases from J, the gap between germline ends came to 12 bases. Germline CDR1 is SQVTM and CDR2 is ANQGSEA. This CDR3 is CSVDLPGVYGYTF. In DNA, the CDR3 is TGCAGCGTTGATCTTCCAGGGGTCTATGGCTACACCTTC.

Only one count was recorded for this clone. The genes are TRBV11-2 and TRBJ1-2; D ambiguous. Germline values: CDR1 SGHAT, CDR2 FQNNGV. V lost 5 bases to trimming and J lost 1 base, with 8 bases between them. The CDR3 runs to 13 residues. Written as DNA, the CDR3 is TGTGCCAGCAGCCGGACCGATAACTATGGCTACACCTTC. It codes for CASSRTDNYGYTF.